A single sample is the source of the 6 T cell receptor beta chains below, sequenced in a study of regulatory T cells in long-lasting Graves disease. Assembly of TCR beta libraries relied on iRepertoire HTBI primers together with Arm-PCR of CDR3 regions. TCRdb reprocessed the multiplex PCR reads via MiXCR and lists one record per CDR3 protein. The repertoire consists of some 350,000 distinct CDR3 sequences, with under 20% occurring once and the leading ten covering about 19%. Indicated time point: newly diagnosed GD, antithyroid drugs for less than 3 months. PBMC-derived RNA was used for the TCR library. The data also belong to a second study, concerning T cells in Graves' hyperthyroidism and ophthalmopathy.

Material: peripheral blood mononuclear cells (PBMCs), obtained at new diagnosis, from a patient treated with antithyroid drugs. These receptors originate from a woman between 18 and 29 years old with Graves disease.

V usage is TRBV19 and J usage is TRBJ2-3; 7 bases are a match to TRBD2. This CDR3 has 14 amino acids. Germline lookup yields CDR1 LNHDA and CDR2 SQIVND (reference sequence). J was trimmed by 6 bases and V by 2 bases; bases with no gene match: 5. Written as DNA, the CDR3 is TGTGCCAGTAGTATATCAGCGGGGTCGGATACGCAGTATTTT. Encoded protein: CASSISAGSDTQYF. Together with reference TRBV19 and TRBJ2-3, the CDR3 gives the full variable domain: DGGITQSPKYLFRKEGQNVTLSCEQNLNHDAMYWYRQDPGQGLRLIYYSQIVNDFQKGDIAEGYSVSREKKESFPLTVTSAQKNPTAFYLCASSISAGSDTQYFGPGTRLTVL.

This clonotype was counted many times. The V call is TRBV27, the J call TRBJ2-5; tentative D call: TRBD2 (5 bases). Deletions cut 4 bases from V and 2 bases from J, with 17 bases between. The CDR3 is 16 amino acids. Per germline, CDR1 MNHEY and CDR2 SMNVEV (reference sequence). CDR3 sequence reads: CASSSLIGLPQETQYF. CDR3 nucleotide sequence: TGTGCCAGCAGTTCCCTTATTGGACTGCCACAAGAGACCCAGTACTTC.

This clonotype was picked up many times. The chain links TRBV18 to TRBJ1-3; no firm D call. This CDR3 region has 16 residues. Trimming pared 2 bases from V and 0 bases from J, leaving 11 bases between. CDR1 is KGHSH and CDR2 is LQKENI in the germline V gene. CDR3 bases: TGTGCCAGCTCACCATGGCAAACAAGCTCTGGAAACACCATATATTTT. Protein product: CASSPWQTSSGNTIYF.

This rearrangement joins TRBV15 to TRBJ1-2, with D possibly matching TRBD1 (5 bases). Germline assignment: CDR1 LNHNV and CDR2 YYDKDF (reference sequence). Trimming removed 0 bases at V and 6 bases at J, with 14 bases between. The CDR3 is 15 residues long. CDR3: CATSRDLGRVDGYTF. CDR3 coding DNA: TGTGCCACCAGCAGAGATTTGGGCAGGGTCGATGGCTACACCTTC. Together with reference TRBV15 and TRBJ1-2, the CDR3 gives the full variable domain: DAMVIQNPRYQVTQFGKPVTLSCSQTLNHNVMYWYQQKSSQAPKLLFHYYDKDFNNEADTPDNFQSRRPNTSFCFLDIRSPGLGDTAMYLCATSRDLGRVDGYTFGSGTRLTVV.

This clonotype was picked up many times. CDR3 residues: CASSLGWGYRYEQYF. CDR3 sequence (DNA): TGTGCCAGCAGCTTGGGGTGGGGCTACCGCTACGAGCAGTACTTC. V usage is TRBV7-9 and J usage is TRBJ2-7; a possible D gene is TRBD1 (5 bases). With 3 bases removed from V and 3 bases from J, the gap between germline ends came to 15 bases. CDR3 length: 15 amino acids. Germline CDR1 reads SEHNR; CDR2 reads FQNEAQ (reference sequence). The entire variable domain, with the rest obtained from reference TRBV7-9 and TRBJ2-7, is as follows: DTGVSQNPRHKITKRGQNVTFRCDPISEHNRLYWYRQTLGQGPEFLTYFQNEAQLEKSRLLSDRFSAERPKGSFSTLEIQRTEQGDSAMYLCASSLGWGYRYEQYFGPGTRLTVT.

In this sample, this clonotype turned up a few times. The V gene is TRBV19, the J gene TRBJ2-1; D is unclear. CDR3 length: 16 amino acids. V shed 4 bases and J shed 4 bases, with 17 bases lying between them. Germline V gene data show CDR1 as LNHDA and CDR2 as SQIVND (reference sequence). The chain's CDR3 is CASSTPLASSYNEQFF. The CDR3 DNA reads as TGTGCCAGTAGTACGCCGTTAGCTTCGAGTTACAATGAGCAGTTCTTC. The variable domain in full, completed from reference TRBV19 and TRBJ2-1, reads DGGITQSPKYLFRKEGQNVTLSCEQNLNHDAMYWYRQDPGQGLRLIYYSQIVNDFQKGDIAEGYSVSREKKESFPLTVTSAQKNPTAFYLCASSTPLASSYNEQFFGPGTRLTVL.